The T cell receptor (beta chain) under discussion was sequenced for a study of blood T cell repertoires in COVID-19. Study-wide background: PBMCs, B-cell-depleted T cells, or T cells provided the cDNA or gDNA that made up the material.

Exposed enrollees had met someone with a PCR-confirmed or clinician-diagnosed COVID-19 case at some point within the 2 weeks before study entry. Clones were read by immunoSEQ multiplex PCR, and TCRdb kept only the in-frame ones, dropping some. The sample holds 300,000 or so clones, 85% to 90% seen once. The CDR3 runs 15 residues. CDR1 and CDR2 from the germline V gene are LNHDA and SQIVND (reference sequence). V lost 1 base, J lost 1 base, and 10 bases lay in between. This chain connects TRBV19 to TRBJ1-2; D is uncertain. The TCR originated in a woman aged 45 to 65 who had been exposed to COVID-19. Sequencing was done on a sample of PBMCs or T cells enriched from blood (not recorded which). The CDR3 nucleotides are TGTGCCAGTAGTATAGGGTTGTCGGGTAACTATGGCTACACCTTC. Translating gives CASSIGLSGNYGYTF.